The source of this T cell receptor beta chain is a study of blood T cell repertoires in COVID-19. Overall study context: COVID-19 samples collected from the United States, Italy and Spain covered acute and convalescent phases.

This clone was observed many times. Data came from immunoSEQ multiplex PCR; TCRdb stores just in-frame clones and leaves some out. The top ten hold approximately 8.6% of the sample, which has some 250,000 clones, around 83% seen once. Between the trimmed V and J ends, which lost 6 bases and 0 bases, there was a span of 15 bases. Germline-derived CDR1 and CDR2 are SEHNR and FQNEAQ (reference sequence). CDR3 length: 17 residues. The source material was peripheral blood. The clonotype comes from a man aged 35-49 years with active or convalescent COVID-19. The V and J genes are TRBV7-9 and TRBJ2-6, with D tentatively TRBD1 (6 bases). The CDR3 bases are TGTGCCAGCAGTCTGACAGGCCGTCTCTCTGGGGCCAACGTCCTGACTTTC. It encodes CASSLTGRLSGANVLTF. The entire variable domain, with the rest obtained from reference TRBV7-9 and TRBJ2-6, is as follows: DTGVSQNPRHKITKRGQNVTFRCDPISEHNRLYWYRQTLGQGPEFLTYFQNEAQLEKSRLLSDRFSAERPKGSFSTLEIQRTEQGDSAMYLCASSLTGRLSGANVLTFGAGSRLTVL.